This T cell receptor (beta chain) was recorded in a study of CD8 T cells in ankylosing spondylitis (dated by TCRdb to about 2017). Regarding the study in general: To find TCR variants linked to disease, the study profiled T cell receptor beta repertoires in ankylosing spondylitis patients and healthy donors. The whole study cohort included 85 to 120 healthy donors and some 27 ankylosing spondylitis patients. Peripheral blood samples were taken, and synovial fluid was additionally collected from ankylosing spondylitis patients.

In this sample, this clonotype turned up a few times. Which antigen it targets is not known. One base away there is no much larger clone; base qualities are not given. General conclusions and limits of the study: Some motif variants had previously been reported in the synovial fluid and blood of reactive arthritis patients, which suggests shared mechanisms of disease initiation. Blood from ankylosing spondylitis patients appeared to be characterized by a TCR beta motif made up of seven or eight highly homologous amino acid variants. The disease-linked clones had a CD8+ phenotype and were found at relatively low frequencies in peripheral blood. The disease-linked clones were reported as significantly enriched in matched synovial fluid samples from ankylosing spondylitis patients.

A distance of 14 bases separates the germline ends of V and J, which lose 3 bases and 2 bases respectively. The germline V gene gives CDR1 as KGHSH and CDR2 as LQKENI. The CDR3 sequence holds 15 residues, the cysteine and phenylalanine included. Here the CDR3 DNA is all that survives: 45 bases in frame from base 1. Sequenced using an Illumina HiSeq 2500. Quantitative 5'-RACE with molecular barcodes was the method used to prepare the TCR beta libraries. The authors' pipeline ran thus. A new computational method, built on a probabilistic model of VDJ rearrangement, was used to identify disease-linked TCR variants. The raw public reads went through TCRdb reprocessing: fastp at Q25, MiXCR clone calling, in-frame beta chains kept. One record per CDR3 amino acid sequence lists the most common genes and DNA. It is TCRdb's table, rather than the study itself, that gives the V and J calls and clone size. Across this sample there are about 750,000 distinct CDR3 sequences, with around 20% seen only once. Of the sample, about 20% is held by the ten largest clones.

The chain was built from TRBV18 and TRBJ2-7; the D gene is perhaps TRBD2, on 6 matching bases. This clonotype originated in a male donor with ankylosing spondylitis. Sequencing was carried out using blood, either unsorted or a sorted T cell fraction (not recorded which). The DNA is TGTGCCAGCTCACCCCCGGGACTTTGGACCTACGAGCAGTACTTC. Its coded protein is CASSPPGLWTYEQYF.